This T cell receptor beta chain was sequenced for a study of T cell repertoires in cytomegalovirus infection. Study context: Based on public TCR beta signatures, there were indications of CMV infection and of a matching HLA type. Study results and limitations: CMV-specific TCR beta clonotypes restricted by HLA-C dominated the ex vivo response. Cumulative public TCR beta family frequency identified CMV carriers with the relevant HLA.

This clonotype was observed once. Its antigen is not known. Germline CDR1 and CDR2: DFQATT and SNEGSKA (reference sequence). CDR3 size: 13 residues. V shed 2 bases, J shed 8 bases, and the junction held 5 bases outside the gene matches. TCRdb re-derived calls from the reads in MiXCR, one entry per CDR3 protein. Here the sample spans 680,000 or so distinct CDR3 sequences, 35% to 45% being singletons. Sequenced sample: PBMCs. The chain joins TRBV20-1 to TRBJ2-3; 9 positions agree with TRBD2. This TCR derives from a human donor in good health (CMV status not recorded). Some clones in this sample may be carry-over from other donors' samples. As DNA, the CDR3 is TGCAGTGCTAGACTCGCGGGGGGGGCTACGCAGTATTTT. The encoded protein is CSARLAGGATQYF.